The 20 T cell receptor beta chains below were found in one sample sequenced in a study of beta chain features in type 1 diabetes. These receptors have no known antigen. General observations from the study: Shorter TCRB CDR3s, moderately but significantly so, marked every one of the four CD4+ subsets in Type 1 diabetes patients.

The whole isolated RNA underwent reverse transcription, so sequencing captured expressed TCRB transcripts. Here immunoSEQ multiplex PCR was the method, and the copy in TCRdb shows in-frame clones only, minus some. The sample yields hundreds of thousands of clones, over 10% seen once. The specimen was naive CD4+ T cells from blood. The receptors here all came from a woman aged 18-35 years with type 1 diabetes.

This clone occurred a few times. V usage is TRBV4-3 and J usage is TRBJ1-6; D may be TRBD1 (5 bases). V was trimmed by 2 bases and J by 7 bases, leaving 18 bases between them. This CDR3 is 17 amino acids long. Germline values: CDR1 LGHNA, CDR2 YSLEER. The CDR3 nucleotides read TGCGCCAGCAGCCAAAGACAGTTCCTCACCAAGAATTCACCCCTCCACTTT. The encoded protein is CASSQRQFLTKNSPLHF.

This clone was seen more than once but under ten times. The chain uses TRBV5-4 and TRBJ2-3, with D perhaps TRBD1 (5 bases). There are 14 residues in the CDR3. Per germline, CDR1 SGHNT and CDR2 YYREEE (reference sequence). Trimming shortened V by 0 bases and J by 4 bases, and 9 bases separated the two germline ends. CDR3 loop: CASSLGQSPDTQYF. As DNA, the CDR3 is TGTGCCAGCAGCTTGGGACAGAGCCCAGATACGCAGTATTTT.

This chain joins TRBV5-4 and TRBJ2-2; no reliable D call. Trimming took 0 bases from V and 1 from J, leaving 4 bases between them. The length of the CDR3 is 14 residues. CDR1 SGHNT and CDR2 YYREEE come from the germline V gene (reference sequence). CDR3 sequence: CASSLDRNTGELFF. The CDR3 nucleotides are TGTGCCAGCAGCTTGGACAGGAACACCGGGGAGCTGTTTTTT. The complete variable domain, with remaining parts taken from reference TRBV5-4 and TRBJ2-2, reads ETGVTQSPTHLIKTRGQQVTLRCSSQSGHNTVSWYQQALGQGPQFIFQYYREEENGRGNFPPRFSGLQFPNYSSELNVNALELDDSALYLCASSLDRNTGELFFGEGSRLTVL.

The chain uses TRBV11-2 and TRBJ2-2, with D tentatively TRBD1 (6 bases). Germline assignment: CDR1 SGHAT and CDR2 FQNNGV. The V gene lost 6 bases and the J gene lost 4 bases, with 18 bases spanning the gap. The CDR3 is 16 amino acids. The CDR3 protein is CASRNIPAGVTGELFF. The CDR3 coding sequence is TGTGCCAGCAGGAATATCCCCGCAGGGGTCACCGGGGAGCTGTTTTTT.

This clone was seen more than once but under ten times. The rearrangement uses TRBV4-2 and TRBJ2-7, with D unresolved. Looked up from germline, CDR1 is LGHNA and CDR2 is YNFKEQ. The CDR3 has 15 residues. The V and J ends lost 1 base and 6 bases respectively, with 16 bases between them. CDR3 coding DNA: TGTGCCAGCAGCCAAGGGTGGGTACGGGTTGGCGAGCAGTACTTC. It codes for CASSQGWVRVGEQYF.

This clone has a handful of counts. The CDR3 spells CASSLSGPSSGSSDTQYF. DNA of the CDR3: TGTGCCAGCAGCTTAAGTGGTCCGTCTAGCGGGAGTTCGGATACGCAGTATTTT. The chain uses TRBV7-3 and TRBJ2-3; 10 bases agree with TRBD2. V dropped 1 base and J dropped 6; count of bases not matched to a gene: 13. Germline-derived CDR1 and CDR2 are SGHTA and FQGTGA. The CDR3 contains 18 residues. Full variable domain (missing parts from reference TRBV7-3 and TRBJ2-3): GAGVSQTPSNKVTEKGKYVELRCDPISGHTALYWYRQSLGQGPEFLIYFQGTGAADDSGLPNDRFFAVRPEGSVSTLKIQRTERGDSAVYLCASSLSGPSSGSSDTQYFGPGTRLTVL.

V is TRBV2 and J is TRBJ2-1; no firm D call. The CDR3 is 14 amino acids. Trimming cost V 1 base and J 0 bases, with 4 bases left between them. Germline CDR1 and CDR2: SNHLY and FYNNEI. This CDR3 is CASSEGSSYNEQFF. The CDR3 nucleotides are TGTGCCAGCAGTGAAGGGAGCTCCTACAATGAGCAGTTCTTC.

The gene calls are TRBV10-3 and TRBJ1-2; 9 bases agree with TRBD1. CDR1 and CDR2 from the germline V gene are ENHRY and SYGVKD. V trimming: 7 bases; J trimming: 4 bases; junction bases outside the gene matches: 4. This CDR3 contains 13 residues. This CDR3 is CAITGQGSYGYTF. The CDR3 DNA reads as TGTGCCATCACGGGACAGGGATCCTATGGCTACACCTTC.

This clone was counted only a few times. The chain employs TRBV4-3 and TRBJ1-2; no clear D gene. This CDR3 comprises 14 residues. Germline V CDR1 and CDR2: LGHNA, YSLEER. V was trimmed by 1 base and J by 8 bases, leaving 14 bases between them. CDR3 amino acids: CASSQAPGSRGYTF. CDR3 sequence (DNA): TGCGCCAGCAGCCAAGCCCCGGGGAGCAGAGGCTACACCTTC.

This chain links TRBV2 with TRBJ1-4; no clear D. Germline CDR1 and CDR2: SNHLY and FYNNEI. Trimming pared 7 bases from V and 7 bases from J, leaving 13 bases between. The CDR3 is 13 amino acids. The CDR3 loop is CASTSQAGEKLFF. The CDR3 DNA is TGTGCCAGCACGAGTCAGGCAGGTGAAAAACTGTTTTTT.

This clone was detected a few times. Other DNA sequences in the same sample also yield this CDR3. V and J are TRBV7-2 and TRBJ2-1; D gene unclear. CDR1 and CDR2 from the germline V gene are SGHTA and FQGNSA. The CDR3 is made up of 12 amino acids. Deletions cut 0 bases from V and 6 bases from J, with 3 bases between. CDR3 nucleotide sequence: TGTGCCAGCAGCTTAGCTCGCAATGAGCAGTTCTTC. This gives the protein CASSLARNEQFF.

CDR3 in amino acids: CASSPRTGNYEQYF. The CDR3 DNA sequence: TGTGCCAGCAGCCCCCGGACAGGGAACTACGAGCAGTACTTC. V and J are TRBV5-4 and TRBJ2-7; 8 bases line up with TRBD1. CDR1 is SGHNT and CDR2 is YYREEE in the germline V gene (reference sequence). V dropped 4 bases and J dropped 3; count of bases not matched to a gene: 6. This CDR3 region has 14 residues.

V usage is TRBV15 and J usage is TRBJ2-7; 10 nucleotides agree with TRBD2. Germline loops: CDR1 LNHNV, CDR2 YYDKDF (reference sequence). The CDR3 consists of 15 residues. The V and J ends lost 6 bases and 6 bases, in that order; junction bases with no gene match: 11. The CDR3 DNA reads TGTGCCACCAGTAGCCGGGAGCGGGAGGGCCCCGAGCAGTACTTC. Translated, it gives CATSSREREGPEQYF.

The sample holds a few counts of this clone. This chain uses TRBV15 with TRBJ2-5; 8 nucleotides line up with TRBD1. Trimming took 2 bases from V and 10 from J; bases not matched to a gene: 9. Germline V gene sequence: CDR1 LNHNV, CDR2 YYDKDF (reference sequence). This CDR3 comprises 14 residues. The chain's CDR3 is CATSRPTGGIGQYF. For the CDR3, the DNA is TGTGCCACCAGCAGACCCACAGGGGGGATTGGCCAGTACTTC.

The rearrangement links TRBV20-1 to TRBJ2-1, with D unclear. Deletions cut 7 bases from V and 7 bases from J, with 8 bases between. Germline V gene lookup returns CDR1 DFQATT and CDR2 SNEGSKA (reference sequence). The CDR3 covers 10 residues. The CDR3 is CSGNFNEQFF. CDR3 bases: TGCAGTGGTAATTTTAATGAGCAGTTCTTC.

This clone was found a few times. The CDR3 here is CASIKQGLEQYF. In DNA, the CDR3 is TGTGCCAGCATCAAACAGGGTCTCGAGCAGTACTTC. This rearrangement joins TRBV28 to TRBJ2-7, with D possibly being TRBD1 (6 bases). The CDR3 length is 12 residues. Germline lookup yields CDR1 MDHEN and CDR2 SYDVKM. Trimming pared 7 bases from V and 6 bases from J, leaving 13 bases between. The entire variable domain, with the rest obtained from reference TRBV28 and TRBJ2-7, is as follows: DVKVTQSSRYLVKRTGEKVFLECVQDMDHENMFWYRQDPGLGLRLIYFSYDVKMKEKGDIPEGYSVSREKKERFSLILESASTNQTSMYLCASIKQGLEQYFGPGTRLTVT.

Only a few counts were recorded for this clone. The chain employs TRBV7-9 and TRBJ2-7; D is uncertain. This CDR3 region has 12 residues. Germline lookup yields CDR1 SEHNR and CDR2 FQNEAQ (reference sequence). Trimming stripped 1 base from V and 5 bases from J, with 6 bases between. CDR3 amino acids: CASSLGRDEQYF. CDR3 in DNA: TGTGCCAGCAGCTTAGGTAGAGACGAGCAGTACTTC.

This clone was observed a few times. The chain carries TRBV2 and TRBJ2-1; TRBD2 agrees at 12 bases. Per the germline V gene, CDR1 is SNHLY and CDR2 is FYNNEI. The CDR3 extends over 15 amino acids. V lost 4 bases to trimming and J lost 9 bases; unmatched junction nucleotides: 7. In DNA, the CDR3 is TGTGCCAGCAGTGTAGAGGCTAGCGGGAGGGGTGAGCAGTTCTTC. The encoded protein is CASSVEASGRGEQFF. The entire variable domain, with the rest obtained from reference TRBV2 and TRBJ2-1, is as follows: EPEVTQTPSHQVTQMGQEVILRCVPISNHLYFYWYRQILGQKVEFLVSFYNNEISEKSEIFDDQFSVERPDGSNFTLKIRSTKLEDSAMYFCASSVEASGRGEQFFGPGTRLTVL.

This sequence joins TRBV7-2 and TRBJ1-2; D remains unclear. Germline lookup yields CDR1 SGHTA and CDR2 FQGNSA. This CDR3 has 11 amino acids. Trimming left V 4 bases short and J 3 bases short, with 3 bases between. The CDR3 sequence: CASSSYYGYTF. The DNA for the CDR3 is TGTGCCAGCAGCTCCTACTATGGCTACACCTTC.

This clone was detected only a few times. The V and J genes are TRBV9 and TRBJ1-5; D not resolved. The CDR3 is 14 amino acids. Trimming removed 4 bases from V and 2 bases from J, with 10 bases in between. The germline V gene encodes CDR1 SGDLS and CDR2 YYNGEE. The CDR3 loop reads CASSPLAGNQPQHF. The CDR3 nucleotides read TGTGCCAGCAGCCCCTTAGCTGGCAATCAGCCCCAGCATTTT. The entire variable domain, with the rest obtained from reference TRBV9 and TRBJ1-5, is as follows: DSGVTQTPKHLITATGQRVTLRCSPRSGDLSVYWYQQSLDQGLQFLIQYYNGEERAKGNILERFSAQQFPDLHSELNLSSLELGDSALYFCASSPLAGNQPQHFGDGTRLSIL.